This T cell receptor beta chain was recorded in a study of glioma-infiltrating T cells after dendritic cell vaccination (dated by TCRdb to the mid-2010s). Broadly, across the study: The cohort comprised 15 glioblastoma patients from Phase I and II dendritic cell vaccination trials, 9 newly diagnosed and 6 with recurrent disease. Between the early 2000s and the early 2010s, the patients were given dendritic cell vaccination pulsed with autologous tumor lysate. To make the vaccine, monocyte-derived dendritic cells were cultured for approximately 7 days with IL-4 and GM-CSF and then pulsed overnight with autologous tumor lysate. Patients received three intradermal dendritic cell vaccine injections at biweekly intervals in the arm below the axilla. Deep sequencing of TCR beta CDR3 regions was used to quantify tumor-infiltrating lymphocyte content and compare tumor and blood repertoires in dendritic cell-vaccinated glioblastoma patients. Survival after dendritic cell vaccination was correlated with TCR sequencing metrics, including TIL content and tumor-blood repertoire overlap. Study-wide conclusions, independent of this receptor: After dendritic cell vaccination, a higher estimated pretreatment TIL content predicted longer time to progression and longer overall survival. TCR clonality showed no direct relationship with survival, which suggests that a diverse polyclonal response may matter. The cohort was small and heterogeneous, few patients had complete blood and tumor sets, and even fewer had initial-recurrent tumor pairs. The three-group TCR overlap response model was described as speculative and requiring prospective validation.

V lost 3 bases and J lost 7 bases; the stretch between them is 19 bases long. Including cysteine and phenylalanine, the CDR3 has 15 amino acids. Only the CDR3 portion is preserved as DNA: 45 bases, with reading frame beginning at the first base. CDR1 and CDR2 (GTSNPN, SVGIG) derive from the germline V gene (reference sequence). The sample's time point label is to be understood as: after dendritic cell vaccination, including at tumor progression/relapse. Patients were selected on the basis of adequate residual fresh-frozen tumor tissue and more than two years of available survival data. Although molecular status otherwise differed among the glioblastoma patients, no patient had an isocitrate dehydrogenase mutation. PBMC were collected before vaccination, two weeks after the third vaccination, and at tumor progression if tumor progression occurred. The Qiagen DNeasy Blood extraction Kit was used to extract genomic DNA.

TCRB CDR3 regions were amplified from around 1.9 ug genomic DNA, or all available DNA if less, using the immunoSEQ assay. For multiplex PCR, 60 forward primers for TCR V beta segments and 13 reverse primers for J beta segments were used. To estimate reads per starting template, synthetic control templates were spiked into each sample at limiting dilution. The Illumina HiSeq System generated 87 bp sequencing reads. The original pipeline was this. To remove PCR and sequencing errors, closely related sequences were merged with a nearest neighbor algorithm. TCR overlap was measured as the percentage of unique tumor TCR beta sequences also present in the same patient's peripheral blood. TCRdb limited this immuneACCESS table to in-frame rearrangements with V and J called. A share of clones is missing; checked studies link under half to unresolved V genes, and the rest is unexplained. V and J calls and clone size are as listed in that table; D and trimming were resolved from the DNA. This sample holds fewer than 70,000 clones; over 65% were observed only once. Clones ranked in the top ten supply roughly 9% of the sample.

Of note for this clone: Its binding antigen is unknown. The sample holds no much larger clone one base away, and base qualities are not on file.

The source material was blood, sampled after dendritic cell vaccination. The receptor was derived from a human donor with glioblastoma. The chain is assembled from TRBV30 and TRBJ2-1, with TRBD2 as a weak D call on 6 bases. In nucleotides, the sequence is TGTGCCTGGAGCCAACTAGCAAGTCGGGAGAATGAGCAGTTCTTC. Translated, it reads CAWSQLASRENEQFF.